This T cell receptor (beta chain) comes out of a study of human T cells and chemical hapten exposure. The time point was: pre-sensitization, week 0. Treatment defined: therapeutic diphenylcyclopropenone sensitization with weekly scalp DPC. This clonotype was recorded at least ten times. V was trimmed by 5 bases and J by 6 bases, leaving 13 bases between them. The germline gives CDR1 KGHSH, CDR2 LQKENI. This CDR3 spans 13 amino acids. TCRdb independently ran MiXCR on the RACE reads; one entry per CDR3 protein. The table has around 350,000 distinct CDR3 sequences, roughly 6% seen once. The chain uses TRBV18 and TRBJ1-2; possibly TRBD1 for D (5 bases). The source was whole blood, collected in connection with sensitization to the hapten diphenylcyclopropenone (DPC). This receptor was identified in a woman aged 18-30 years with alopecia areata. Some clones in this sample may be carry-over from other donors' samples. CDR3 residues: CASSGTVTNGYTF. The CDR3 DNA reads as TGTGCCAGCTCAGGGACGGTAACTAATGGCTACACCTTC.